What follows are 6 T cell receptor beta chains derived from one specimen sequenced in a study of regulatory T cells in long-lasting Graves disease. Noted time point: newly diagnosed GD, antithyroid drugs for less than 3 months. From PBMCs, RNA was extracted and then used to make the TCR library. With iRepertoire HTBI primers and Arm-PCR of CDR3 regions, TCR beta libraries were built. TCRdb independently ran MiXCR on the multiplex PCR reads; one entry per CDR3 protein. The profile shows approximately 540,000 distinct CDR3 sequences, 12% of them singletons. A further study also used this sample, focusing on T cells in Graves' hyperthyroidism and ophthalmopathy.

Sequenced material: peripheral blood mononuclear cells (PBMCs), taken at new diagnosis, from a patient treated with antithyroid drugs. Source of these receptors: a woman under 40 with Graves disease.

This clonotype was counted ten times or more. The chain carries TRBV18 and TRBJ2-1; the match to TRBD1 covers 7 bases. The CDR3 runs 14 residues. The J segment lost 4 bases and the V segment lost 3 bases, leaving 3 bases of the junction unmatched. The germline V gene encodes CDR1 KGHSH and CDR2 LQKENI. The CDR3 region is CASSPQDRYNEQFF. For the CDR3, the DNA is TGTGCCAGCTCACCCCAGGACAGGTACAATGAGCAGTTCTTC.

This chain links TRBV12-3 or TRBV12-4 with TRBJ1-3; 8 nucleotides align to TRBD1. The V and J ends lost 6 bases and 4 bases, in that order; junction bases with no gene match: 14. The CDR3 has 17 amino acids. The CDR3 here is CASRPYRTGKAGNTIYF. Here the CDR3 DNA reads TGTGCCAGCAGGCCTTACAGGACAGGGAAGGCCGGAAACACCATATATTTT.

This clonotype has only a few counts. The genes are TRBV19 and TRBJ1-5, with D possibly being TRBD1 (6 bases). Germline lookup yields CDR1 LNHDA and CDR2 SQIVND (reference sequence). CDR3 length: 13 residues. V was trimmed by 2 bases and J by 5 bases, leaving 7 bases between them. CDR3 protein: CASSIYRDQPQHF. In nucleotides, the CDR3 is TGTGCCAGTAGTATATACAGGGATCAGCCCCAGCATTTT. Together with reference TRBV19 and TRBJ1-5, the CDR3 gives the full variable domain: DGGITQSPKYLFRKEGQNVTLSCEQNLNHDAMYWYRQDPGQGLRLIYYSQIVNDFQKGDIAEGYSVSREKKESFPLTVTSAQKNPTAFYLCASSIYRDQPQHFGDGTRLSIL.

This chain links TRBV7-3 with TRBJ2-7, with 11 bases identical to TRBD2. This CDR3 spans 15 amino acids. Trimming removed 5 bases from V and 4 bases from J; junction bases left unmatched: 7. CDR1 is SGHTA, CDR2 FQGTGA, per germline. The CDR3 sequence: CASSPRASGRYEQYF. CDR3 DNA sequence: TGTGCCAGCAGCCCGAGGGCTAGCGGGAGGTACGAGCAGTACTTC.

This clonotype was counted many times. CDR3 protein: CASSLPGQGVNTGELFF. Written as DNA, the CDR3 is TGTGCCAGCAGTTTACCGGGACAGGGGGTGAACACCGGGGAGCTGTTTTTT. The chain employs TRBV2 and TRBJ2-2, with 11 bases aligning to TRBD1. The CDR3 extends over 17 amino acids. Germline V gene sequence: CDR1 SNHLY, CDR2 FYNNEI. V dropped 5 bases and J dropped 1; count of bases not matched to a gene: 6.

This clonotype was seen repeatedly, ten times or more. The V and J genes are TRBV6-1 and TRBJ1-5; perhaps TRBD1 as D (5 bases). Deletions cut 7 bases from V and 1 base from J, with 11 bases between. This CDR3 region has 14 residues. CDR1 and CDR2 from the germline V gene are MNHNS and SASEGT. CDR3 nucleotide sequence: TGTGCCAGCATCCATAGGGACAGCAATCAGCCCCAGCATTTT. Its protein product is CASIHRDSNQPQHF.